Listed below are T cell receptor beta chains from one sample, sequenced in a study of cytomegalovirus exposure and HLA in healthy donors. Profiling relied on immunoSEQ multiplex PCR, and the TCRdb table lists in-frame clones only, not all of them. The sample has 60,000 or so clones. Sequencing input: PBMCs. These TCRs come from a woman aged 18-29 years in good health and CMV-seronegative. CDR3s include the opening cysteine and the closing phenylalanine or tryptophan. The order of the fields is V gene, CDR3 length, J gene, D gene, CDR3 protein, CDR3 DNA. A D gene is named only where the DNA matches it firmly.

V gene: TRBV2; CDR3 length: 12; J gene: TRBJ1-2; D gene: NA; CDR3 protein: CASSGEGVGYTF; CDR3 DNA: TGTGCCAGCAGTGGTGAAGGGGTTGGCTACACCTTC
V gene: TRBV30; CDR3 length: 13; J gene: TRBJ1-1; D gene: NA; CDR3 protein: CAWSGLGGTEAFF; CDR3 DNA: TGTGCCTGGAGTGGATTGGGGGGCACTGAAGCTTTCTTT
V gene: TRBV28; CDR3 length: 15; J gene: TRBJ2-7; D gene: TRBD1; CDR3 protein: CASSRGGQGAYEQYF; CDR3 DNA: TGTGCCAGCAGCCGTGGAGGGCAGGGGGCATACGAGCAGTACTTC
V gene: TRBV9; CDR3 length: 14; J gene: TRBJ1-5; D gene: NA; CDR3 protein: CASSVGQFNQPQHF; CDR3 DNA: TGTGCCAGCAGCGTTGGACAGTTTAATCAGCCCCAGCATTTT
V gene: TRBV27; CDR3 length: 15; J gene: TRBJ1-2; D gene: NA; CDR3 protein: CASSLGGGARYGYTF; CDR3 DNA: TGTGCCAGCAGTTTAGGGGGAGGGGCGCGTTATGGCTACACCTTC
V gene: TRBV30; CDR3 length: 14; J gene: TRBJ2-7; D gene: TRBD1; CDR3 protein: CAWSRDRGSYEQYF; CDR3 DNA: TGTGCCTGGAGTAGGGACAGGGGATCCTACGAGCAGTACTTC
V gene: TRBV6-5; CDR3 length: 14; J gene: TRBJ2-7; D gene: TRBD1; CDR3 protein: CASKSGTGVSEQYF; CDR3 DNA: TGTGCCAGCAAGTCCGGGACAGGGGTATCCGAGCAGTACTTC
V gene: TRBV5-1; CDR3 length: 17; J gene: TRBJ1-4; D gene: TRBD1; CDR3 protein: CASSLPGTGGFSEKLFF; CDR3 DNA: TGCGCCAGCAGCTTGCCCGGGACAGGGGGCTTTAGTGAAAAACTGTTTTTT
V gene: TRBV7-6; CDR3 length: 16; J gene: TRBJ2-2; D gene: TRBD2; CDR3 protein: CASSLLTSWGAGELFF; CDR3 DNA: TGTGCCAGCAGCCTCCTGACTAGCTGGGGGGCCGGGGAGCTGTTTTTT
V gene: TRBV9; CDR3 length: 16; J gene: TRBJ2-5; D gene: NA; CDR3 protein: CASSATPRAYQETQYF; CDR3 DNA: TGTGCCAGCAGCGCCACCCCCAGAGCGTACCAAGAGACCCAGTACTTC
V gene: TRBV7-2; CDR3 length: 15; J gene: TRBJ1-2; D gene: NA; CDR3 protein: CASSLLGLGGLGYTF; CDR3 DNA: TGTGCCAGCAGCTTATTAGGTCTTGGGGGGTTAGGCTACACCTTC
V gene: TRBV5-1; CDR3 length: 15; J gene: TRBJ1-2; D gene: TRBD1; CDR3 protein: CASRLGWDRDYGYTF; CDR3 DNA: TGCGCCAGCAGACTTGGATGGGACAGGGATTATGGCTACACCTTC
V gene: TRBV2; CDR3 length: 15; J gene: TRBJ2-5; D gene: TRBD1; CDR3 protein: CASITQGARGETQYF; CDR3 DNA: TGTGCCAGCATTACACAGGGGGCGCGTGGGGAGACCCAGTACTTC
V gene: TRBV20-1; CDR3 length: 11; J gene: TRBJ1-2; D gene: NA; CDR3 protein: CSASPGYGYTF; CDR3 DNA: TGCAGTGCTAGTCCCGGCTATGGCTACACCTTC
V gene: TRBV29-1; CDR3 length: 15; J gene: TRBJ2-6; D gene: TRBD2; CDR3 protein: CSVGGGVSGANVLTF; CDR3 DNA: TGCAGCGTCGGCGGGGGGGTTTCTGGGGCCAACGTCCTGACTTTC
V gene: TRBV18; CDR3 length: 13; J gene: TRBJ2-5; D gene: NA; CDR3 protein: CASSPLGEETQYF; CDR3 DNA: TGTGCCAGCTCCCCTCTGGGAGAGGAGACCCAGTACTTC
V gene: TRBV12-5; CDR3 length: 11; J gene: TRBJ1-1; D gene: NA; CDR3 protein: CASAYYTEAFF; CDR3 DNA: TGTGCTAGTGCCTATTACACTGAAGCTTTCTTT
V gene: TRBV7-8; CDR3 length: 15; J gene: TRBJ2-6; D gene: NA; CDR3 protein: CASSSSGSPAYVLTF; CDR3 DNA: TGTGCCAGCAGCTCCTCAGGGTCCCCCGCGTATGTCCTGACTTTC
V gene: TRBV5-1; CDR3 length: 15; J gene: TRBJ2-3; D gene: TRBD1; CDR3 protein: CASSIRDRNTDTQYF; CDR3 DNA: TGCGCCAGCAGCATCAGGGACAGGAACACAGATACGCAGTATTTT
V gene: TRBV19; CDR3 length: 15; J gene: TRBJ2-7; D gene: TRBD2; CDR3 protein: CASSSRAGANYEQYF; CDR3 DNA: TGTGCCAGTAGTAGTCGAGCGGGGGCTAACTACGAGCAGTACTTC
V gene: TRBV9; CDR3 length: 15; J gene: TRBJ1-3; D gene: NA; CDR3 protein: CASSVGYSSGNTIYF; CDR3 DNA: TGTGCCAGCAGCGTAGGATACAGCTCTGGAAACACCATATATTTT
V gene: TRBV5-1; CDR3 length: 16; J gene: TRBJ2-1; D gene: TRBD2; CDR3 protein: CASSLAGTSGYNEQFF; CDR3 DNA: TGCGCCAGCAGCTTGGCCGGGACTAGCGGCTACAATGAGCAGTTCTTC
V gene: TRBV5-1; CDR3 length: 16; J gene: TRBJ1-1; D gene: TRBD1; CDR3 protein: CASSLAAGTGRTEAFF; CDR3 DNA: TGCGCCAGCAGCTTGGCCGCCGGGACAGGGAGGACTGAAGCTTTCTTT
V gene: TRBV6-1; CDR3 length: 13; J gene: TRBJ2-3; D gene: NA; CDR3 protein: CASSVQHTDTQYF; CDR3 DNA: TGTGCCAGCAGTGTACAGCACACAGATACGCAGTATTTT
V gene: TRBV9; CDR3 length: 15; J gene: TRBJ2-1; D gene: TRBD2; CDR3 protein: CASSVGGGSYNEQFF; CDR3 DNA: TGTGCCAGCAGCGTAGGCGGGGGTTCCTACAATGAGCAGTTCTTC
V gene: TRBV28; CDR3 length: 12; J gene: TRBJ2-7; D gene: NA; CDR3 protein: CASSLLRGEQYF; CDR3 DNA: TGTGCCAGCAGTTTATTGCGGGGCGAGCAGTACTTC
V gene: TRBV11-3; CDR3 length: 12; J gene: TRBJ2-7; D gene: TRBD1; CDR3 protein: CASTDRGYEQYF; CDR3 DNA: TGTGCCAGCACCGACAGGGGCTACGAGCAGTACTTC
V gene: TRBV5-1; CDR3 length: 15; J gene: TRBJ2-1; D gene: TRBD2; CDR3 protein: CASSFGRPHYNEQFF; CDR3 DNA: TGCGCCAGCAGCTTCGGGAGGCCGCACTACAATGAGCAGTTCTTC
V gene: TRBV19; CDR3 length: 14; J gene: TRBJ1-1; D gene: NA; CDR3 protein: CASSTYEGNTEAFF; CDR3 DNA: TGTGCCAGTAGTACTTATGAGGGGAACACTGAAGCTTTCTTT
V gene: TRBV7-9; CDR3 length: 14; J gene: TRBJ1-1; D gene: NA; CDR3 protein: CASSWGRANTEAFF; CDR3 DNA: TGTGCCAGCAGCTGGGGGAGGGCGAACACTGAAGCTTTCTTT
V gene: TRBV6-1; CDR3 length: 14; J gene: TRBJ2-1; D gene: NA; CDR3 protein: CASSAQREYNEQFF; CDR3 DNA: TGTGCCAGCAGTGCCCAGAGGGAGTACAATGAGCAGTTCTTC
V gene: TRBV19; CDR3 length: 12; J gene: TRBJ2-7; D gene: NA; CDR3 protein: CASSRPGFEQYF; CDR3 DNA: TGTGCCAGTAGTAGACCAGGGTTCGAGCAGTACTTC
V gene: TRBV5-1; CDR3 length: 15; J gene: TRBJ1-1; D gene: NA; CDR3 protein: CASSFTTGQRTEAFF; CDR3 DNA: TGCGCCAGCAGCTTTACAACAGGGCAAAGGACTGAAGCTTTCTTT
V gene: TRBV10-1; CDR3 length: 17; J gene: TRBJ1-3; D gene: NA; CDR3 protein: CASSESVAGSTGNTIYF; CDR3 DNA: TGCGCCAGCAGTGAGTCTGTGGCAGGGTCCACTGGAAACACCATATATTTT
V gene: TRBV7-2; CDR3 length: 15; J gene: TRBJ2-5; D gene: TRBD1; CDR3 protein: CASSPTGAGGETQYF; CDR3 DNA: TGTGCCAGCAGTCCGACAGGGGCTGGGGGAGAGACCCAGTACTTC
V gene: TRBV18; CDR3 length: 15; J gene: TRBJ2-1; D gene: NA; CDR3 protein: CASSPTGSPYNEQFF; CDR3 DNA: TGTGCCAGCTCACCGACGGGTTCCCCCTACAATGAGCAGTTCTTC
V gene: TRBV6-5; CDR3 length: 14; J gene: TRBJ1-2; D gene: TRBD1; CDR3 protein: CASSRQGVSYGYTF; CDR3 DNA: TGTGCCAGCAGCAGACAGGGCGTCAGCTATGGCTACACCTTC
V gene: TRBV6-1; CDR3 length: 15; J gene: TRBJ2-1; D gene: TRBD2; CDR3 protein: CAGQKVAGSYNEQFF; CDR3 DNA: TGTGCCGGACAGAAGGTAGCGGGGTCATACAATGAGCAGTTCTTC
V gene: TRBV9; CDR3 length: 15; J gene: TRBJ2-1; D gene: TRBD2; CDR3 protein: CASSVLSGRGNEQFF; CDR3 DNA: TGTGCCAGCAGCGTACTCAGCGGGAGAGGGAATGAGCAGTTCTTC
V gene: TRBV4-1; CDR3 length: 18; J gene: TRBJ2-2; D gene: TRBD2; CDR3 protein: CASSQTTGTSGKPGELFF; CDR3 DNA: TGCGCCAGCAGCCAAACGACAGGGACTAGCGGGAAGCCCGGGGAGCTGTTTTTT
V gene: TRBV19; CDR3 length: 14; J gene: TRBJ2-3; D gene: NA; CDR3 protein: CASSPTGSTDTQYF; CDR3 DNA: TGTGCCAGTAGTCCTACAGGGAGCACAGATACGCAGTATTTT
V gene: TRBV2; CDR3 length: 14; J gene: TRBJ1-1; D gene: NA; CDR3 protein: CASRTEATGTEAFF; CDR3 DNA: TGTGCCAGCAGAACGGAGGCGACAGGCACTGAAGCTTTCTTT
V gene: TRBV28; CDR3 length: 15; J gene: TRBJ1-4; D gene: NA; CDR3 protein: CASSSGGATNEKLFF; CDR3 DNA: TGTGCCAGCAGTTCCGGGGGTGCAACTAATGAAAAACTGTTTTTT
V gene: TRBV5-4; CDR3 length: 15; J gene: TRBJ2-1; D gene: TRBD1; CDR3 protein: CASSFGGTGGNEQFF; CDR3 DNA: TGTGCCAGCAGCTTCGGTGGGACAGGGGGTAATGAGCAGTTCTTC
V gene: TRBV10-3; CDR3 length: 18; J gene: TRBJ1-3; D gene: TRBD1; CDR3 protein: CAISESGTGTLSGNTIYF; CDR3 DNA: TGTGCCATCAGTGAGTCGGGGACAGGGACTCTCTCTGGAAACACCATATATTTT
V gene: TRBV25-1; CDR3 length: 15; J gene: TRBJ1-2; D gene: NA; CDR3 protein: CASSGHWGAGYGYTF; CDR3 DNA: TGTGCCAGCAGTGGTCACTGGGGCGCCGGCTATGGCTACACCTTC
V gene: TRBV9; CDR3 length: 13; J gene: TRBJ2-7; D gene: TRBD1; CDR3 protein: CASSVGDRGGQYF; CDR3 DNA: TGTGCCAGCAGCGTAGGTGACAGGGGAGGGCAGTACTTC
V gene: TRBV6-5; CDR3 length: 15; J gene: TRBJ2-5; D gene: NA; CDR3 protein: CASRVPGRREETQYF; CDR3 DNA: TGTGCCAGCAGAGTACCTGGGAGGAGAGAAGAGACCCAGTACTTC
V gene: TRBV5-6; CDR3 length: 16; J gene: TRBJ1-3; D gene: NA; CDR3 protein: CASSLASRVRGNTIYF; CDR3 DNA: TGTGCCAGCAGCTTGGCCTCCAGGGTAAGGGGAAACACCATATATTTT
V gene: TRBV28; CDR3 length: 16; J gene: TRBJ1-5; D gene: TRBD1; CDR3 protein: CASSGGTVGKNQPQHF; CDR3 DNA: TGTGCCAGCAGTGGGGGGACAGTGGGTAAAAATCAGCCCCAGCATTTT
V gene: TRBV5-1; CDR3 length: 15; J gene: TRBJ1-4; D gene: NA; CDR3 protein: CASSSLQGAGEKLFF; CDR3 DNA: TGCGCCAGCAGCTCCCTACAGGGTGCGGGTGAAAAACTGTTTTTT
V gene: TRBV5-1; CDR3 length: 16; J gene: TRBJ1-4; D gene: NA; CDR3 protein: CASSFVGMGGNEKLFF; CDR3 DNA: TGCGCCAGCAGCTTCGTCGGGATGGGCGGGAATGAAAAACTGTTTTTT
V gene: TRBV6-6; CDR3 length: 14; J gene: TRBJ1-1; D gene: NA; CDR3 protein: CASSLSYMNTEAFF; CDR3 DNA: TGTGCCAGCAGCCTCTCTTACATGAACACTGAAGCTTTCTTT
V gene: TRBV15; CDR3 length: 15; J gene: TRBJ2-5; D gene: TRBD2; CDR3 protein: CATSREATSGGAEYF; CDR3 DNA: TGTGCCACCAGCAGAGAAGCAACTAGCGGGGGGGCGGAGTACTTC
V gene: TRBV5-4; CDR3 length: 15; J gene: TRBJ2-7; D gene: NA; CDR3 protein: CASSLRGTILYEQYF; CDR3 DNA: TGTGCCAGCAGCTTGAGGGGGACTATCCTCTACGAGCAGTACTTC
V gene: TRBV6-1; CDR3 length: 14; J gene: TRBJ1-2; D gene: TRBD1; CDR3 protein: CASSEGQGVDGYTF; CDR3 DNA: TGTGCCAGCAGTGAAGGACAGGGAGTGGATGGCTACACCTTC
V gene: TRBV10-1; CDR3 length: 14; J gene: TRBJ2-2; D gene: NA; CDR3 protein: CASSGGGASGELFF; CDR3 DNA: TGCGCCAGCAGTGGCGGCGGGGCTTCCGGGGAGCTGTTTTTT
V gene: TRBV5-1; CDR3 length: 19; J gene: TRBJ1-3; D gene: NA; CDR3 protein: CASSLDRRAPSPGGNTIYF; CDR3 DNA: TGCGCCAGCAGCCTCGACAGGCGGGCGCCCTCCCCGGGGGGAAACACCATATATTTT